Listed here are 12 T cell receptor beta chains from one sample, sequenced in a study of CD8 T cells in ankylosing spondylitis. TCRdb recomputed calls from the 5' RACE reads with MiXCR, one row per CDR3 protein. The table shows 350,000 to 450,000 distinct CDR3 sequences, with around 20% occurring only once. The specimen sequenced was blood, either unsorted or a sorted T cell fraction (not recorded which). The source of these receptors is a male donor with ankylosing spondylitis or in good health (not recorded which).

This clonotype turned up a few times. The chain carries TRBV12-3 or TRBV12-4 and TRBJ2-2, with 7 nucleotides matching TRBD1. CDR3 length: 17 residues. The J segment lost 4 bases and the V segment lost 2 bases, leaving 10 bases of the junction unmatched. The CDR3 bases are TGTGCCAGCAGTTTACCCTGGAAGGGGGCGGTCACCGGGGAGCTGTTTTTT. Translated, it gives CASSLPWKGAVTGELFF.

This chain links TRBV25-1 with TRBJ2-3; the D is unclear. V gave up 6 bases and J gave up 5 bases, with 15 bases separating them. Germline V gives CDR1 MGHDK, CDR2 SYGVNS. The CDR3 consists of 14 residues. CDR3 sequence reads: CASRARAPEDTQYF. The DNA of the CDR3 is TGTGCCAGCAGAGCCCGTGCCCCCGAAGATACGCAGTATTTT. The complete variable domain, with remaining parts taken from reference TRBV25-1 and TRBJ2-3, reads EADIYQTPRYLVIGTGKKITLECSQTMGHDKMYWYQQDPGMELHLIHYSYGVNSTEKGDLSSESTVSRIRTEHFPLTLESARPSHTSQYLCASRARAPEDTQYFGPGTRLTVL.

This sequence joins TRBV12-3 or TRBV12-4 and TRBJ2-1, with a possible D match to TRBD1 (5 bases). The CDR3 runs to 14 residues. V lost 6 bases and J 9 bases, leaving 18 bases between the germline ends. CDR3 DNA: TGTGCCAGCAGCATCCGGCTTCAGGGCCGTGAGCAGTTCTTC. This gives the protein CASSIRLQGREQFF.

This clonotype was detected only a few times. V gene TRBV5-6 combines with J gene TRBJ2-5; 8 nucleotides match TRBD2. The trim removed 0 bases at V and 7 bases at J, leaving 8 bases unmatched. The CDR3 loop spans 15 amino acids. CDR1 and CDR2 from the germline V gene are SGHDT and YYEEEE. The CDR3 region is CASSLEASGPRTQYF. As DNA, the CDR3 is TGTGCCAGCAGCTTGGAGGCTAGCGGGCCCAGGACCCAGTACTTC.

This clonotype was detected a few times. CDR3 bases: TGCAGTGCTAGAGATGACAGTGGAGATACGCAGTATTTT. Encoded protein: CSARDDSGDTQYF. The chain uses TRBV20-1 and TRBJ2-3; the D gene is possibly TRBD1 (5 bases). Germline values: CDR1 DFQATT, CDR2 SNEGSKA (reference sequence). V was pared by 0 bases and J by 5 bases, with 9 bases between. The CDR3 has 13 amino acids.

This clonotype was seen only a few times. The J gene is TRBJ1-2, the V gene TRBV27; D is possibly TRBD1 (5 bases). The CDR3 has 13 amino acids. The germline V and J ends were trimmed by 6 bases and 7 bases, with 15 bases remaining between them. The germline V gene encodes CDR1 MNHEY and CDR2 SMNVEV (reference sequence). The DNA of the CDR3 is TGTGCCAGCAGAACGCCCGGAGACAGTGGCTACACCTTC. This translates into CASRTPGDSGYTF.

The chain has TRBV13 and TRBJ2-7, with D hard to call. The CDR3 totals 14 residues. Germline V gene data show CDR1 as PRHDT and CDR2 as FYEKMQ (reference sequence). Trimming shortened V by 5 bases and J by 0 bases, and 11 bases separated the two germline ends. CDR3 sequence reads: CASSQLPGSYEQYF. The DNA for the CDR3 is TGTGCCAGCAGCCAGCTGCCCGGCTCCTACGAGCAGTACTTC.

The chain joins TRBV29-1 to TRBJ2-2, with D unclear. Germline CDR1 reads SQVTM; CDR2 reads ANQGSEA. Trimming pared 6 bases from V and 7 bases from J, leaving 15 bases between. The CDR3 runs 13 residues. The CDR3 sequence: CSVTDGESGELFF. The CDR3 bases are TGCAGCGTGACGGACGGAGAGAGCGGGGAGCTGTTTTTT.

This clonotype was seen only a few times. V usage is TRBV6-5 and J usage is TRBJ2-1, with no clear D. The CDR3 covers 15 residues. Germline V CDR1 and CDR2: MNHEY, SVGAGI. The V and J ends lost 0 bases and 3 bases respectively, with 9 bases between them. The CDR3 DNA reads as TGTGCCAGCAGTTACTCAAAAAGCCGCTACAATGAGCAGTTCTTC. Translating gives CASSYSKSRYNEQFF.

This clonotype has more than one count but fewer than ten. The chain combines TRBV27 with TRBJ2-4; D tentatively reads TRBD1 or TRBD2 (5 bases each). Germline CDR1 and CDR2: MNHEY and SMNVEV (reference sequence). The germline V and J ends were trimmed by 3 bases and 12 bases, with 21 bases remaining between them. The CDR3 consists of 15 residues. CDR3 residues: CASSFSGTPGSPQYF. The CDR3 coding sequence is TGTGCCAGCAGTTTCTCCGGGACCCCAGGGTCCCCTCAGTACTTC.

The sample holds a few counts of this clonotype. This sequence joins TRBV9 and TRBJ2-7; 8 nucleotides align to TRBD2. The CDR3 spans 14 residues. Germline V CDR1 and CDR2: SGDLS, YYNGEE. Trimming cost V 4 bases and J 7 bases; bases outside gene matches: 10. The CDR3: CASSPGGTQGEQYF. Written as DNA, the CDR3 is TGTGCCAGCAGCCCGGGGGGGACCCAGGGAGAGCAGTACTTC.

A few counts support this clonotype. The gene calls are TRBV9 and TRBJ2-7; D not resolved. Germline loops: CDR1 SGDLS, CDR2 YYNGEE. This CDR3 spans 11 amino acids. V dropped 4 bases and J dropped 7 bases, with 9 bases sitting between them. CDR3 DNA: TGTGCCAGCAGCACCTCTGGGGAGCAGTACTTC. Its protein product is CASSTSGEQYF.